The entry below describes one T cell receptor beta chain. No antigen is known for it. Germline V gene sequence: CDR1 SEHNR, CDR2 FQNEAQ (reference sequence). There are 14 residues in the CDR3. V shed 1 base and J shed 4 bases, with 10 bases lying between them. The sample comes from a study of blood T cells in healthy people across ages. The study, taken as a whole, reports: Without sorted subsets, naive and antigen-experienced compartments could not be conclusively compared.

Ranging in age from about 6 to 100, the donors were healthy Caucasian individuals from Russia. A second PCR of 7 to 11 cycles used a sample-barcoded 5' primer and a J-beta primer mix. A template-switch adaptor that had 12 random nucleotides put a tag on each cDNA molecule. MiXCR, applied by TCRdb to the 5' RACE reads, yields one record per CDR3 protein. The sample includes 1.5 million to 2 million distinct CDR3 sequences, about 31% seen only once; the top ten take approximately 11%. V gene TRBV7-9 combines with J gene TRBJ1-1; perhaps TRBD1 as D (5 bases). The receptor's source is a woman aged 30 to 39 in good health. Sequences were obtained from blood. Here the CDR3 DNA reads TGTGCCAGCAGCTTAGGCGGGGCGAGCACTGAAGCTTTCTTT. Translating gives CASSLGGASTEAFF.